The 18 T cell receptor beta chains in this list originate from one sample, sequenced in a study of blood T cells in healthy people across ages. A second PCR of 7 to 11 cycles used a sample-barcoded 5' primer and a J-beta primer mix. TCRdb analysed the 5' RACE reads with MiXCR anew, one entry per CDR3 protein. This sample has 1.5 million to 2 million distinct CDR3 sequences; 49% occur once, and the top ten carry over 2%. The sequenced sample consisted of blood. Every receptor here comes from a woman in her forties in good health.

The chain carries TRBV3-1 and TRBJ2-7, with D perhaps given as TRBD1 or TRBD2 (5 bases each). CDR1 and CDR2 from the germline V gene are LGHDT and YNNKEL (reference sequence). Trimming removed 0 bases from V and 6 bases from J, with 18 bases in between. The CDR3 runs to 16 residues. The CDR3 coding sequence is TGTGCCAGCAGCCAAGACATGGGGCCGGGTGGGACCGAGCAGTACTTC. As protein: CASSQDMGPGGTEQYF.

V is TRBV20-1 and J is TRBJ1-5; D is uncertain. With 6 bases removed from V and 0 bases from J, the gap between germline ends came to 12 bases. The CDR3 is made up of 14 amino acids. Germline-derived CDR1 and CDR2 are DFQATT and SNEGSKA (reference sequence). CDR3 amino acids: CSAARKNSNQPQHF. DNA of the CDR3: TGCAGTGCCGCTAGGAAAAATAGCAATCAGCCCCAGCATTTT.

The J gene is TRBJ2-3, the V gene TRBV7-9, with TRBD2 matching 8 bases. The CDR3 contains 18 residues. V gave up 2 bases and J gave up 4 bases; unmatched junction bases: 14. Germline V gene lookup returns CDR1 SEHNR and CDR2 FQNEAQ (reference sequence). CDR3 residues: CASSLRGGGPDSPDTQYF. DNA of the CDR3: TGTGCCAGCAGCTTAAGGGGCGGGGGGCCCGACTCACCAGATACGCAGTATTTT.

This chain links TRBV7-2 with TRBJ2-2, with 9 bases matching TRBD2. CDR1 is SGHTA, CDR2 FQGNSA, per germline. With 2 bases clipped from V and 3 bases from J, the junction kept 4 bases outside the gene matches. The CDR3 has 16 amino acids. The CDR3 region has the DNA TGTGCCAGCAGCTTAAAAGCGGGGGGCTACACCGGGGAGCTGTTTTTT. Encoded protein: CASSLKAGGYTGELFF.

This clonotype appeared a few times. The genes are TRBV12-3 or TRBV12-4 and TRBJ2-1; TRBD1 matches at 9 bases. Trimming cost V 8 bases and J 8 bases; bases outside gene matches: 10. The CDR3 extends over 14 amino acids. DNA of the CDR3: TGTGCCAGCGACCGGGACAGGGTATCCCATGAGCAGTTCTTC. It translates to CASDRDRVSHEQFF.

This clonotype was observed once. The rearrangement links TRBV4-3 to TRBJ2-1, with D possibly matching TRBD1 (6 bases). Trimming shortened V by 3 bases and J by 8 bases, and 17 bases separated the two germline ends. The germline CDR1 and CDR2 sequences are LGHNA and YSLEER. The CDR3 length is 15 residues. CDR3 protein: CASSHPGAGVYEQFF. CDR3 bases: TGCGCCAGCAGCCATCCAGGGGCAGGGGTCTATGAGCAGTTCTTC.

The gene calls are TRBV5-6 and TRBJ2-3; possible D gene TRBD1, 6 bases. The CDR3 is 16 amino acids. Germline V CDR1 and CDR2: SGHDT, YYEEEE. With 0 bases removed from V and 0 bases from J, the gap between germline ends came to 11 bases. In DNA, the CDR3 is TGTGCCAGCAGCTTGGCGGGGACAATGAGCACAGATACGCAGTATTTT. Translation gives CASSLAGTMSTDTQYF. Combining the CDR3 with reference TRBV5-6 and TRBJ2-3 gives the whole variable domain DAGVTQSPTHLIKTRGQQVTLRCSPKSGHDTVSWYQQALGQGPQFIFQYYEEEERQRGNFPDRFSGHQFPNYSSELNVNALLLGDSALYLCASSLAGTMSTDTQYFGPGTRLTVL.

The chain couples TRBV4-3 to TRBJ2-3; D may match TRBD1 or TRBD2 (5 bases each). Per the germline V gene, CDR1 is LGHNA and CDR2 is YSLEER. The CDR3 is made up of 14 amino acids. Trimming took off 0 bases at V and 4 bases at J, with 8 bases between the two ends. As DNA, the CDR3 is TGCGCCAGCAGCCAAGATTTGGGGGCAGATACGCAGTATTTT. Its protein is CASSQDLGADTQYF.

This clonotype was seen more than once but under ten times. The chain combines TRBV9 with TRBJ2-6; 9 bases align to TRBD2. The CDR3 has 20 amino acids. Germline lookup yields CDR1 SGDLS and CDR2 YYNGEE. J was trimmed by 0 bases and V by 4 bases; bases with no gene match: 14. CDR3 DNA sequence: TGTGCCAGCAGCTCCACCTCCGGGACTAGCTACAGCTCTGGGGCCAACGTCCTGACTTTC. Protein product: CASSSTSGTSYSSGANVLTF.

This clonotype was seen more than once but under ten times. The V gene is TRBV9, the J gene TRBJ2-7; 7 bases line up with TRBD2. The CDR3 has 16 amino acids. Looked up from germline, CDR1 is SGDLS and CDR2 is YYNGEE. The V gene end was trimmed by 1 base and the J gene end by 0 bases; junction bases not matched to a gene: 7. Here the CDR3 reads CASSVTLAESSYEQYF. CDR3 bases: TGTGCCAGCAGCGTAACTCTAGCGGAGAGCTCCTACGAGCAGTACTTC.

This chain connects TRBV7-2 to TRBJ2-2, with D tentatively TRBD1 (6 bases). The CDR3 contains 15 residues. V shed 2 bases and J shed 1 base, with 8 bases lying between them. The germline gives CDR1 SGHTA, CDR2 FQGNSA. The CDR3, as DNA: TGTGCCAGCAGCTTACAACAGGGGAACACCGGGGAGCTGTTTTTT. Residues: CASSLQQGNTGELFF. Supplemented by reference TRBV7-2 and TRBJ2-2, the full variable domain reads GAGVSQSPSNKVTEKGKDVELRCDPISGHTALYWYRQSLGQGLEFLIYFQGNSAPDKSGLPSDRFSAERTGGSVSTLTIQRTQQEDSAVYLCASSLQQGNTGELFFGEGSRLTVL.

The V call is TRBV5-1, the J call TRBJ2-7, with 9 nucleotides matching TRBD1. The J segment lost 3 bases and the V segment lost 4 bases, leaving 8 bases of the junction unmatched. The CDR3 is 15 residues long. In germline, CDR1 is SGHRS, CDR2 YFSETQ. CDR3 sequence: CASSPGTGIYYEQYF. The DNA of the CDR3 is TGCGCCAGCAGCCCGGGGACAGGGATATACTACGAGCAGTACTTC.

This clonotype was seen only a few times. The V gene is TRBV4-2, the J gene TRBJ1-2; 7 bases map to TRBD1. The germline V gene has CDR1 LGHNA and CDR2 YNFKEQ. J gave up 8 bases and V 4 bases, and 10 bases lay outside the gene matches. The CDR3 covers 14 residues. The CDR3 nucleotides read TGTGCCAGCAGCCTGACAGGGCCAACGGACGGCTACACCTTC. Its translation: CASSLTGPTDGYTF.

V usage is TRBV28 and J usage is TRBJ2-3; TRBD2 might be the D (5 bases). Germline V gene sequence: CDR1 MDHEN, CDR2 SYDVKM. The CDR3 sequence is 12 residues long. V lost 4 bases, J lost 11 bases, and 13 bases lay in between. The CDR3 DNA reads as TGTGCCAGCAGTTCAGACCAACGGGGGCAGTATTTT. This codes for CASSSDQRGQYF.

The V gene is TRBV5-1, the J gene TRBJ2-1; 12 bases are a match to TRBD1. V dropped 4 bases and J dropped 4; count of bases not matched to a gene: 12. CDR1 SGHRS and CDR2 YFSETQ come from the germline V gene. This CDR3 spans 18 amino acids. In DNA, the CDR3 is TGCGCCAGCAGCGTCCGGGACAGGGGGCTGAGGGTGTACAATGAGCAGTTCTTC. Its protein is CASSVRDRGLRVYNEQFF.

V usage is TRBV14 and J usage is TRBJ1-4, with a possible D match to TRBD1 (5 bases). Per the germline V gene, CDR1 is SGHDN and CDR2 is FVKESK. Trimming pared 0 bases from V and 7 bases from J, leaving 18 bases between. The CDR3 is made up of 17 amino acids. In DNA, the CDR3 is TGTGCCAGCAGCCAAGATGGGTATGAGGGGAGGCGTGAAAAACTGTTTTTT. Translated, it gives CASSQDGYEGRREKLFF.

DNA of the CDR3: TGTGCCAGCAGTCCCGCTTATAGCGGGAGAAGAGAGACCCAGTACTTC. Translating gives CASSPAYSGRRETQYF. This rearrangement joins TRBV27 to TRBJ2-5, with TRBD2 matching over 9 bases. V shed 5 bases, J shed 4 bases, and the junction held 11 bases outside the gene matches. CDR3 length: 16 amino acids. The germline CDR1 and CDR2 sequences are MNHEY and SMNVEV (reference sequence).

The rearrangement joins TRBV13 to TRBJ2-5, with 10 bases aligning to TRBD1. The J call may be wrong; the DNA end is better matched by TRBJ2-7. The CDR3 has 14 amino acids. Per germline, CDR1 PRHDT and CDR2 FYEKMQ (reference sequence). The CDR3, as DNA: TGTGCCAGCAGCGGCGGGACAGGGGTCCCCGAGCAGTACTTC. Residues: CASSGGTGVPEQYF.